This T cell receptor beta chain is from a study of T cells after yellow fever vaccination. TCRdb reprocessed the 5' RACE reads with MiXCR, giving one entry per CDR3 protein. The table shows over 150,000 distinct CDR3 sequences, with 6% to 7.5% occurring only once. Points from the study as a whole: The study noted that FACS-sorted repertoires could contain abundant clonotypes contaminating from the bulk population.

CDR1 and CDR2 (germline): PRHDT, FYEKMQ (reference sequence). The V and J ends lost 3 bases and 4 bases, in that order; junction bases with no gene match: 17. The CDR3 runs 19 residues. The sample holds many counts of this clonotype. The antigen is not known. The sequence derives from a man aged 18-30 years who received the YFV17D yellow fever vaccine. The chain employs TRBV13 and TRBJ2-7; the match to TRBD2 covers 11 bases. Sequenced material: CD4+ T cells sorted from PBMCs, taken about 5 days after the first yellow fever vaccination. In nucleotides, the CDR3 is TGTGCCAGCAGCTTGCCCCGCGGTAGCGGGGGGGCCCCTTCGTACGAGCAGTACTTC. This encodes CASSLPRGSGGAPSYEQYF.